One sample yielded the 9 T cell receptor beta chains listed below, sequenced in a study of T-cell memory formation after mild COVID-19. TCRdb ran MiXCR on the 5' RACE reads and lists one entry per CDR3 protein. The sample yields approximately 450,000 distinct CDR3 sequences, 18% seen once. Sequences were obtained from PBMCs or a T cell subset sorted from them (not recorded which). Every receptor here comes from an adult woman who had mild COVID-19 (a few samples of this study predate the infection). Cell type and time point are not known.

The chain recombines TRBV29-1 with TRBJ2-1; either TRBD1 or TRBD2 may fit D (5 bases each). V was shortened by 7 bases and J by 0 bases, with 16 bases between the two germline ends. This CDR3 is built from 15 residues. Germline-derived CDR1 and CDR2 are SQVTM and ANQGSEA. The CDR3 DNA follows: TGCAGCGCGGTTTACCGGGACCCCTCCTACAATGAGCAGTTCTTC. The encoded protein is CSAVYRDPSYNEQFF.

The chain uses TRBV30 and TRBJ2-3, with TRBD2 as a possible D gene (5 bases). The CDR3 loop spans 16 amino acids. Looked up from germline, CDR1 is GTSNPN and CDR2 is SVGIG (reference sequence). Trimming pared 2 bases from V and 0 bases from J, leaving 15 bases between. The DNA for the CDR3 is TGTGCCTGGAGTAAATCCGGGGTTCCGAGCACAGATACGCAGTATTTT. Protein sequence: CAWSKSGVPSTDTQYF.

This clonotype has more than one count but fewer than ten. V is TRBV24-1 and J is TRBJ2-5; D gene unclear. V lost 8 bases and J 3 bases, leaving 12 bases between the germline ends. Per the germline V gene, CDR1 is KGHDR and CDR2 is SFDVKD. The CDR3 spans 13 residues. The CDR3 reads CATTGAMEETQYF. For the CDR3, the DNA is TGTGCCACCACAGGCGCGATGGAAGAGACCCAGTACTTC.

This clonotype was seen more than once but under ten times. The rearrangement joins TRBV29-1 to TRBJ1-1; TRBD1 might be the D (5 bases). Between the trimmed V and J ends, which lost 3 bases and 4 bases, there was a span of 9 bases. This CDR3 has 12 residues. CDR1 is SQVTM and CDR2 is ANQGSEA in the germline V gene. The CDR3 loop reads CSVDPGGTEAFF. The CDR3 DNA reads TGCAGCGTTGATCCTGGGGGCACTGAAGCTTTCTTT. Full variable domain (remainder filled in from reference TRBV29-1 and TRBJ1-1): SAVISQKPSRDICQRGTSLTIQCQVDSQVTMMFWYRQQPGQSLTLIATANQGSEATYESGFVIDKFPISRPNLTFSTLTVSNMSPEDSSIYLCSVDPGGTEAFFGQGTRLTVV.

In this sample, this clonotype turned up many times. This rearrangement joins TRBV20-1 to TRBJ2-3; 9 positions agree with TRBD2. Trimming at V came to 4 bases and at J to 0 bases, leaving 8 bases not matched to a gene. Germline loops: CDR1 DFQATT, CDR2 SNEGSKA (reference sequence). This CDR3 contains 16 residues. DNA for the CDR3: TGCAGTGCTACCAGACTAGCGGAAACTAGCACAGATACGCAGTATTTT. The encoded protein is CSATRLAETSTDTQYF.

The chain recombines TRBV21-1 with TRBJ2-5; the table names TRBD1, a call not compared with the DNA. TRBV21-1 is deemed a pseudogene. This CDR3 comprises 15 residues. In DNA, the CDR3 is TGTGCCAGCAGCACCTTTCCAGGGATCCAAGAGACCCAGTACTTC. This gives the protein CASSTFPGIQETQYF.

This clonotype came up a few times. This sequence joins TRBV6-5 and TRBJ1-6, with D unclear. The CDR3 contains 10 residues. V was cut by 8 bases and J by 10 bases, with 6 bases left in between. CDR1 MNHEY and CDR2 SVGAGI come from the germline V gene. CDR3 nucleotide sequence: TGTGCCAGCGGGAGATCACCCCTCCACTTT. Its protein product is CASGRSPLHF.

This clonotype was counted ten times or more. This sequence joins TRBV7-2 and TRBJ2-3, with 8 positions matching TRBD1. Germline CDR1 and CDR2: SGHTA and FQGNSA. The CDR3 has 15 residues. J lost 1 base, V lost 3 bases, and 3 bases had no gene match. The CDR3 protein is CASSLNRGGTDTQYF. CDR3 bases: TGTGCCAGCAGCTTGAACAGGGGGGGCACAGATACGCAGTATTTT.

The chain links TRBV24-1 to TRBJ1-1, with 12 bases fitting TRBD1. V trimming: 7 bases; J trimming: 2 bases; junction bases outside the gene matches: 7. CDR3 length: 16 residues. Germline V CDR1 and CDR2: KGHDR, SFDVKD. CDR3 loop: CATRGQGAHSNTEAFF. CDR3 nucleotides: TGTGCCACCAGGGGACAGGGGGCGCATTCTAACACTGAAGCTTTCTTT.